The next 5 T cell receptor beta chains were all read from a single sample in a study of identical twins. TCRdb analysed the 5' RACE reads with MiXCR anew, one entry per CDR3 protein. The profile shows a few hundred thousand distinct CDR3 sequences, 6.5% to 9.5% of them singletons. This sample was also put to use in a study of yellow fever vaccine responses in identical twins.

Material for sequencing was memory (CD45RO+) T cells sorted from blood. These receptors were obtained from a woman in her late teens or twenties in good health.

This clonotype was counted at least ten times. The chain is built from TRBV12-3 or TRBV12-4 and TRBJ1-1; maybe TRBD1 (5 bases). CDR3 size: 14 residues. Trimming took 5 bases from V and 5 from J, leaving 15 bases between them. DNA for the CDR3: TGTGCCAGCAGTAACCAGGGTGCGGGTACTGAAGCTTTCTTT. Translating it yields CASSNQGAGTEAFF.

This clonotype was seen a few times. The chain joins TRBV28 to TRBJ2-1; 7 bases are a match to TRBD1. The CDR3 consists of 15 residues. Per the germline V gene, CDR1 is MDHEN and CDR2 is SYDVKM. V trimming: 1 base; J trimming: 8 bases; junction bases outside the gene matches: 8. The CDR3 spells CASSLYEGARDEQFF. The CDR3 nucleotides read TGTGCCAGCAGTTTATACGAGGGGGCGCGGGATGAGCAGTTCTTC.

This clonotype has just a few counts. CDR3 DNA: TGTGCCAGCAGCTTAGCCCTCGGTGGAGGGTATAATTCACCCCTCCACTTT. Translated: CASSLALGGGYNSPLHF. V gene TRBV7-9 combines with J gene TRBJ1-6, with D unclear. The CDR3 runs to 17 residues. CDR1 and CDR2 from the germline V gene are SEHNR and FQNEAQ (reference sequence). V was shortened by 0 bases and J by 4 bases, with 13 bases between the two germline ends.

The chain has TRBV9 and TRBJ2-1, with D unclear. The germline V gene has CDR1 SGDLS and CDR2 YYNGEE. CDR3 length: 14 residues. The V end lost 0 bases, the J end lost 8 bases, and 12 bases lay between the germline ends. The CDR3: CASSVAVGQDEQFF. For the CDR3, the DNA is TGTGCCAGCAGCGTAGCTGTGGGTCAGGATGAGCAGTTCTTC.

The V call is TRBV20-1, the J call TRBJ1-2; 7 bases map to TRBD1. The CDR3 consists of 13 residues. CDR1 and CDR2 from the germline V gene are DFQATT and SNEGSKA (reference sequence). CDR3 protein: CSTSRQGVYGYTF. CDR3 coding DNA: TGCAGCACCTCCCGACAGGGCGTATACGGCTACACCTTC.